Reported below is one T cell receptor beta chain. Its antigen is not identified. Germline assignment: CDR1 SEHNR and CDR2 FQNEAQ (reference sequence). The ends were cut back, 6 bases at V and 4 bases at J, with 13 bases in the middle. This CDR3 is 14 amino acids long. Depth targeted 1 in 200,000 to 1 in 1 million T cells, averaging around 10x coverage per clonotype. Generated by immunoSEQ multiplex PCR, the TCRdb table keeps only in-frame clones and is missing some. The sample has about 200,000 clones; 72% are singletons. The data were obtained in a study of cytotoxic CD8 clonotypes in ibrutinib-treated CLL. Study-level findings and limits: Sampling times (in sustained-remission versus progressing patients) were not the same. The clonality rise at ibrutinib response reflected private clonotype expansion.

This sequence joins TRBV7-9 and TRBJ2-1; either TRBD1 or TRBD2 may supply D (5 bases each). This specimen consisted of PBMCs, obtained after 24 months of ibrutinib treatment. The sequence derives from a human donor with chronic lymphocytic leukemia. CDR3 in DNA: TGTGCCAGCAGACCCCGGGACCTTTACAATGAGCAGTTCTTC. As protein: CASRPRDLYNEQFF.